This T cell receptor beta chain was sequenced during a study of T cells after yellow fever vaccination. This clonotype was detected only a few times. The antigen remains undetermined. A single record per CDR3 protein comes from TCRdb applying MiXCR to the 5' RACE reads. This table holds just over 300,000 distinct CDR3 sequences, around 4% found once. Germline CDR1 and CDR2: DFQATT and SNEGSKA (reference sequence). The V end lost 0 bases, the J end lost 6 bases, and 12 bases lay between the germline ends. The CDR3 totals 14 residues. Study-wide findings and caveats: The study re-detected most primary-vaccination clones after the booster (nearly 97% CD4, roughly 85% CD8).

The source of this sequence is a man between 18 and 35 years old who received the YFV17D yellow fever vaccine. The material was PBMCs, obtained on the day of the yellow fever booster vaccination. The chain links TRBV20-1 to TRBJ1-5, with D maybe TRBD1 (6 bases). The CDR3 region is CSARDARGAQPQHF. CDR3 nucleotides: TGCAGTGCTAGAGATGCGAGGGGGGCTCAGCCCCAGCATTTT.